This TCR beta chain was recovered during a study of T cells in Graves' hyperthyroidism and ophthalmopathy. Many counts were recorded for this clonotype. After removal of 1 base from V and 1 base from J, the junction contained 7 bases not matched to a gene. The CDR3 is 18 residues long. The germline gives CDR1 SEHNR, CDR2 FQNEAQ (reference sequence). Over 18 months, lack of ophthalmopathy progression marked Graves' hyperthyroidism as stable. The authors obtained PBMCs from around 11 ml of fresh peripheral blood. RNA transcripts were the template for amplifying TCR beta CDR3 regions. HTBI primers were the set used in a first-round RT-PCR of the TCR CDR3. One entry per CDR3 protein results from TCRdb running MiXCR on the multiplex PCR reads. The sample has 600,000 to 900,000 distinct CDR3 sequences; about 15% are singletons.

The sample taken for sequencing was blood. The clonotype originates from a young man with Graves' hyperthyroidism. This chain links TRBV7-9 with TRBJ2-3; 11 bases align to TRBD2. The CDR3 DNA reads TGTGCCAGCAGCTTAGGCCTAGCGGGAGGTATGGGCACAGATACGCAGTATTTT. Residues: CASSLGLAGGMGTDTQYF.